Sequencing of this TCR beta chain was carried out in a study of blood T cell repertoires in COVID-19. Turning to the study itself: Italy, Spain and the United States were the sources of the convalescent and acute COVID-19 samples.

TCRdb's table, derived via immunoSEQ multiplex PCR, lists solely in-frame clones and lacks some. The profile shows under 450,000 clones, about 89% of them singletons. Input material: PBMCs or T cells enriched from blood (not recorded which). This TCR came from a man under 40 who had recovered from COVID-19.

CDR3 sequence: CSVEGETGPYEQYF. CDR3 DNA sequence: TGCAGCGTTGAAGGGGAGACAGGGCCCTACGAGCAGTACTTC. This chain connects TRBV29-1 to TRBJ2-7, with 7 bases lining up with TRBD1. V lost 1 base to trimming and J lost 2 bases; unmatched junction nucleotides: 5. Germline CDR1 is SQVTM and CDR2 is ANQGSEA. This CDR3 has 14 amino acids.